This TCR beta chain was retrieved from a study of T-cell reconstitution after alpha-beta-depleted transplantation in children. Study findings and constraints: At day 60, the high TCRbeta diversity found in some patients originated from recipient T cells and thymic progenitors that had survived. Reportedly, only several hundred clones from non-depleted graft cells drove alpha-beta T-cell counts at about two months. Newly generated T cells supplied most T-cell counts and diversity one year post-transplant.

It was with unique molecular identifiers that the TCRbeta library was prepared. TCRdb redid the calling of the PCR reads with MiXCR, one entry per CDR3 protein. The sample has hundreds of thousands of distinct CDR3 sequences, around 13% seen once. The ends were cut back, 4 bases at V and 2 bases at J, with 9 bases in the middle. The CDR3 has 14 residues. Germline-derived CDR1 and CDR2 are SGHTA and FQGNSA. Concerning this clonotype: What it binds is unknown.

This clonotype was sampled from a male patient between 10 and 17 years old who had a stem cell transplant for acute myeloid leukemia, so the T cells may come from the graft donor. This chain connects TRBV7-2 to TRBJ2-1, with D possibly called TRBD1 or TRBD2 (5 bases each). Sequenced here: PBMCs, mostly from graft donor cells, sampled 360 days after TCRalphabeta/CD19-depleted stem cell transplant. The CDR3 nucleotides read TGTGCCAGCAGCTATAAGGGACCCTACAATGAGCAGTTCTTC. It specifies CASSYKGPYNEQFF.